This TCR beta chain was sequenced during a study of cytomegalovirus exposure and HLA in healthy donors. The overall study: Later analysis reported that the approximately 120 validation repertoires shared the platform of the roughly 670 first-cohort repertoires.

The study's findings and limits: Whilst most TCR sequences proved rare, a subset of public TCRs occurred across many donors. In vitro, a few CMV-associated chains proved specific for CMV antigens. Overall, approximately 180 TCR beta chains were annotated as cytomegalovirus-associated.

TCRdb's copy holds only in-frame clones and misses some; the assay was immunoSEQ multiplex PCR. The sample includes about 110,000 clones, roughly 84% of them seen just once. The CDR3 sequence is 15 residues long. Trimming cost V 5 bases and J 4 bases, with 14 bases left between them. Germline lookup yields CDR1 MNHEY and CDR2 SMNVEV (reference sequence). Remarks on this clone: Its target is unknown.

This sequence was found in a woman between 18 and 29 years old in good health and CMV-seronegative. Sequencing was performed on PBMCs. The chain employs TRBV27 and TRBJ2-2; maybe TRBD2 (6 bases). The CDR3 is CASSPLAGFTGELFF. The CDR3 region has the DNA TGTGCCAGCAGTCCCCTGGCGGGGTTCACCGGGGAGCTGTTTTTT.